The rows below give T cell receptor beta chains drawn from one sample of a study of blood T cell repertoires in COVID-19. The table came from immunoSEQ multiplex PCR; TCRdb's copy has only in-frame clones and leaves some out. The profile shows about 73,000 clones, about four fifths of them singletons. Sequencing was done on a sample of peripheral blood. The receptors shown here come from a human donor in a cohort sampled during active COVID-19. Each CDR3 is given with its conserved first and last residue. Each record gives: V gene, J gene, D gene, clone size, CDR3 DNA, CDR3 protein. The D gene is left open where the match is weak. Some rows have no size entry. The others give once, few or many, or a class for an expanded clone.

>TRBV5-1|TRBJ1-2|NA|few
TGCGCCAGCAGCATGGACAGAGCTAACTATGGCTACACCTTC
CASSMDRANYGYTF
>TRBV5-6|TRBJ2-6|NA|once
TGTGCCAGCAGCCAATCAGGGCCTGGGGCCAACGTCCTGACTTTC
CASSQSGPGANVLTF
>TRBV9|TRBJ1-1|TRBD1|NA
TGTGCCAGCAGTTACGACAGGGTGAACACTGAAGCTTTCTTT
CASSYDRVNTEAFF
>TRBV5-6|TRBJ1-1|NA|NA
TGTGCCAGCAGCCTGTCCAACACTGAAGCTTTCTTT
CASSLSNTEAFF
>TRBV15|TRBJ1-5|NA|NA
TGTGCCACCAGCCCGGGGAGCAATCAGCCCCAGCATTTT
CATSPGSNQPQHF
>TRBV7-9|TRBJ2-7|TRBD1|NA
TGTGCCAGCAGCTTCGGACAGGGGCCCTTCGAGCAGTACTTC
CASSFGQGPFEQYF
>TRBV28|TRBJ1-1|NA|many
TGTGCCAGCAGTTTAGACCGAATAGCCGAAGCTTTCTTT
CASSLDRIAEAFF
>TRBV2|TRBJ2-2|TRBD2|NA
TGTGCCAGCAGGGGGACTAGCGGTGTCTCGAACACCGGGGAGCTGTTTTTT
CASRGTSGVSNTGELFF
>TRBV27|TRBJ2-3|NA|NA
TGTGCCAGCAGTAGCTCTAGCACAGATACGCAGTATTTT
CASSSSSTDTQYF
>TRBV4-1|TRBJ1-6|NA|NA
TGCGCCAGCAGCCTCTTAACAGAAAATTCACCCCTCCACTTT
CASSLLTENSPLHF
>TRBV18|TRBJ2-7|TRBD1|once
TGTGCCAGCTCACCTCCCCACAGGGGCTACGAGCAGTACTTC
CASSPPHRGYEQYF
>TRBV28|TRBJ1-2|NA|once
TGTGCCAGCCACGGGAGGGGGTACACCTTC
CASHGRGYTF
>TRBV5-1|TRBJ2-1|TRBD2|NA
TGCGCCAGCAGCTTTAAACGGGGGGGCTTTAGCAATGAGCAGTTCTTC
CASSFKRGGFSNEQFF
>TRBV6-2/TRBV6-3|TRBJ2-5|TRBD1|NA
TGTGCCAGCAGTTACACACAGGGGTTAGGAGAGACCCAGTACTTC
CASSYTQGLGETQYF
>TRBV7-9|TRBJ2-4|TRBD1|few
TGTGCCAGCAGCTTGGGACAGGGCAGAAACATTCAGTACTTC
CASSLGQGRNIQYF
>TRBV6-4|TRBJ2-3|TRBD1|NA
TGTGCCAGCACCCCGGACAGGGGGCTCGCAGATACGCAGTATTTT
CASTPDRGLADTQYF
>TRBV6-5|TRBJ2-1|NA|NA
TGTGCCAGCAGAAGGACTACCAGGGCCAATGAGCAGTTCTTC
CASRRTTRANEQFF
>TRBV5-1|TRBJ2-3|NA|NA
TGCGCCAGCAGCTTGGTGGGGGCAACAGATACGCAGTATTTT
CASSLVGATDTQYF
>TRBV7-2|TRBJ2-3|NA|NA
TGTGCCAGCAGCTTAGCGTCGGGTGGCACAGATACGCAGTATTTT
CASSLASGGTDTQYF
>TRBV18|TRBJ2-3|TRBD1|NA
TGTGCCAGCTCGTGGGGACAGGGCACAGATACGCAGTATTTT
CASSWGQGTDTQYF
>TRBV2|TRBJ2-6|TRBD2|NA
TGTGCCAGCAGAGTGCCGATGCGGGGGGCGACTGGGGCCAACGTCCTGACTTTC
CASRVPMRGATGANVLTF
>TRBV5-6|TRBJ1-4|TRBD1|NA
TGTGCCAGCAGCTTGCAGGGGGCAGGTGAAAAACTGTTTTTT
CASSLQGAGEKLFF
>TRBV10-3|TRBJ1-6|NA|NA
TGTGCCATCAGTGTCGGGGGTGGTTCACCCCTCCACTTT
CAISVGGGSPLHF
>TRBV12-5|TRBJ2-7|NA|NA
TGTGCTAGTGGTTTGCGTGCCAAAGGGGGCTACGAGCAGTACTTC
CASGLRAKGGYEQYF
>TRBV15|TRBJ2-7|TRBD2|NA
TGTGCCACCAGCAGGGGAACTAGCGGGCCCCCCTACGAGCAGTACTTC
CATSRGTSGPPYEQYF
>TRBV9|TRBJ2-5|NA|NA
TGTGCCAGCGCGGGGCAGGCCCAAGAGACCCAGTACTTC
CASAGQAQETQYF
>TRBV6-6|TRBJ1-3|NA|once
TGTGCCAGCAGCCCGGGGGGAATGAATGGAAACACCATATATTTT
CASSPGGMNGNTIYF
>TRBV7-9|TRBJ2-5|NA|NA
TGTGCCAGCAGCTTCGGTTACGAAGAGACCCAGTACTTC
CASSFGYEETQYF
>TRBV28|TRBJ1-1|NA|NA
TGTGCCAACACACAGTTGGGGAGCACTGAAGCTTTCTTT
CANTQLGSTEAFF
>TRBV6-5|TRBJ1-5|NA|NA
TGTGCCAGCAGTACGGTGGTAGGGGCGGCCCAGCATTTT
CASSTVVGAAQHF
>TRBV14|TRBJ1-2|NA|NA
TGTGCCAGCAGCCCTTTGTACTATGGCTACACCTTC
CASSPLYYGYTF
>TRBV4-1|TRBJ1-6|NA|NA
TGCGCCAGCAGCCGTGGTGGGGCGGCAGGGCGGAATTCACCCCTCCACTTT
CASSRGGAAGRNSPLHF
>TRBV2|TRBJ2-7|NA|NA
TGTGCCAGCAGTGCTGCGGGGCTCTCCTACGAGCAGTACTTC
CASSAAGLSYEQYF
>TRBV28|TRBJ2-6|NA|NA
TGTGCCAGCAGTTTAAGTTTATTCCCCTCCGCGGGGGCCAACGTCCTGACTTTC
CASSLSLFPSAGANVLTF
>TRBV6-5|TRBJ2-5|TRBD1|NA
TGTGCCAGCAGTCGTGGAGGGACAGGGGAAGAGACCCAGTACTTC
CASSRGGTGEETQYF
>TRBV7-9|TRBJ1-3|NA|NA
TGTGCCAGCAGCTTAGTAGTACCCTCTGGAAACACCATATATTTT
CASSLVVPSGNTIYF
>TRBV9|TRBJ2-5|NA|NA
TGTGCCAGCAGCGGCGGACAGTACGAGACCCAGTACTTC
CASSGGQYETQYF
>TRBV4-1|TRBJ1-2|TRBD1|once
TGCGCCAGCAGCAGGGGACAGGGGGCTTATGGCTACACCTTC
CASSRGQGAYGYTF
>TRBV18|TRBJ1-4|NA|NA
TGTGCCAGCTCGTCCATCCCGGGTCCAGGGGAAAAACTGTTTTTT
CASSSIPGPGEKLFF
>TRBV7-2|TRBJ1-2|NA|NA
TGTGCCAGCAGCCCAGGTGGGGGGGGCGTCACGTCAGGAGGCTACACCTTC
CASSPGGGGVTSGGYTF
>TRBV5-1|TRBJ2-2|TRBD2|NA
TGCGCCAGCAGCTTGACGGGCGGGAGCACCGGGGAGCTGTTTTTT
CASSLTGGSTGELFF
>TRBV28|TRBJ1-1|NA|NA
TGTGCCAGCAACAGTCCGGCAAGGTACAACGCTTTCTTT
CASNSPARYNAFF